This entry lists 14 T cell receptor beta chains sequenced from one sample in a study of siplizumab effects on memory and regulatory T cells. Sequenced by immunoSEQ multiplex PCR; TCRdb stores in-frame clones only, minus some. The repertoire holds 40,000 to 45,000 clones, roughly 90% seen once, with roughly 0.25% in the top ten. Material for sequencing was naive CD4+ T cells sorted from blood. These TCRs come from a human donor in good health.

The chain uses TRBV11-2 and TRBJ1-1; D unclear. Germline V gives CDR1 SGHAT, CDR2 FQNNGV. Deletions cut 10 bases from V and 0 bases from J, with 15 bases between. The CDR3 has 14 residues. The CDR3 DNA follows: TGTGCCACGCACCCCACAACCTTGAACACTGAAGCTTTCTTT. This encodes CATHPTTLNTEAFF.

V usage is TRBV6-5 and J usage is TRBJ2-7, with 9 bases that match TRBD2. CDR3 length: 15 amino acids. Germline values: CDR1 MNHEY, CDR2 SVGAGI. V was clipped by 0 bases and J by 0 bases; unmatched bases: 0. CDR3 nucleotide sequence: TGTGCCAGCAGTTACTCGCGGGGGGGCTCCTACGAGCAGTACTTC. This sequence encodes CASSYSRGGSYEQYF.

V usage is TRBV19 and J usage is TRBJ1-2; 7 bases fit TRBD1. After removal of 4 bases from V and 4 bases from J, the junction contained 9 bases not matched to a gene. Germline V gene sequence: CDR1 LNHDA, CDR2 SQIVND (reference sequence). This CDR3 spans 15 amino acids. CDR3 in amino acids: CASSTMDRSAYGYTF. DNA of the CDR3: TGTGCCAGTAGTACCATGGACAGGTCGGCCTATGGCTACACCTTC.

This clone appeared a single time. The gene calls are TRBV6-1 and TRBJ1-2; no clear D gene. V dropped 3 bases and J dropped 8 bases, with 16 bases sitting between them. The length of the CDR3 is 14 residues. Germline V gene lookup returns CDR1 MNHNS and CDR2 SASEGT. The CDR3: CASSDFWESGGYTF. As DNA, the CDR3 is TGTGCCAGCAGTGATTTCTGGGAGTCGGGCGGCTACACCTTC.

The chain is built from TRBV4-1 and TRBJ1-4, with TRBD1 identical over 8 bases. CDR1 is MGHRA and CDR2 is YSYEKL in the germline V gene. Germline trimming cut 3 bases from V and 4 bases from J; bases unmatched to any gene: 4. The CDR3 runs to 15 residues. The CDR3 region is CASSQTGANNEKLFF. In nucleotides, the CDR3 is TGCGCCAGCAGCCAGACAGGGGCGAATAATGAAAAACTGTTTTTT.

The chain couples TRBV6-1 to TRBJ2-1; D not resolved. V lost 7 bases and J lost 0, with 10 bases in between. Germline lookup yields CDR1 MNHNS and CDR2 SASEGT. The CDR3 covers 14 residues. CDR3 in DNA: TGTGCCAGCAAGAGTACGGTCTCCTACAATGAGCAGTTCTTC. Amino acids: CASKSTVSYNEQFF.

The J gene is TRBJ2-7, the V gene TRBV5-1; TRBD1 agrees at 7 bases. The CDR3 is made up of 13 amino acids. V trimming: 6 bases; J trimming: 2 bases; junction bases outside the gene matches: 5. Germline lookup yields CDR1 SGHRS and CDR2 YFSETQ. The CDR3 nucleotides are TGCGCCAGCACCTGGGGACAGACCTACGAGCAGTACTTC. The encoded protein is CASTWGQTYEQYF.

CDR3 nucleotides: TGTGCCAGCAGCCAGGGGAGGGGGCCCTACGAGCAGTACTTC. This gives the protein CASSQGRGPYEQYF. This chain links TRBV6-6 with TRBJ2-7; D tentatively reads TRBD1 or TRBD2 (7 bases each). The CDR3 spans 14 residues. Germline lookup yields CDR1 MNHNY and CDR2 SVGAGI (reference sequence). V lost 6 bases, J lost 2 bases, and 14 bases lay in between.

V is TRBV6-5 and J is TRBJ1-2, with a weak D call TRBD1 (6 bases). This CDR3 is 13 amino acids long. Trimming removed 7 bases from V and 5 bases from J, with 14 bases in between. Germline values: CDR1 MNHEY, CDR2 SVGAGI. CDR3 sequence reads: CASKKTGTYGYTF. CDR3 DNA: TGTGCCAGCAAAAAAACAGGGACATATGGCTACACCTTC.

A note on this clone: Mismatch with germline at one junction end may stem from a read error. CDR3 coding DNA: TGCGCCAGCAGTTTGGACGGAACCACAGATACGCAGTATTTT. This encodes CASSLDGTTDTQYF. The chain links TRBV5-1 to TRBJ2-3; unclear D gene. This CDR3 contains 14 residues. Germline V lookup: CDR1 SGHRS, CDR2 YFSETQ. Based on the CDR3 plus reference TRBV5-1 and TRBJ2-3, the full variable domain is KAGVTQTPRYLIKTRGQQVTLSCSPISGHRSVSWYQQTPGQGLQFLFEYFSETQRNKGNFPGRFSGRQFSNSRSEMNVSTLELGDSALYLCASSLDGTTDTQYFGPGTRLTVL.

This chain links TRBV6-5 with TRBJ1-3; D is unclear. This CDR3 is built from 14 residues. With 5 bases removed from V and 0 bases from J, the gap between germline ends came to 8 bases. In germline, CDR1 is MNHEY, CDR2 SVGAGI. The CDR3, as DNA: TGTGCCAGCAGTAGAAAGGACTCTGGAAACACCATATATTTT. Its protein is CASSRKDSGNTIYF.

This clone was observed a single time. This rearrangement joins TRBV6-5 to TRBJ1-1, with D hard to call. This CDR3 spans 13 amino acids. Germline V lookup: CDR1 MNHEY, CDR2 SVGAGI. V was cut by 5 bases and J by 2 bases, with 9 bases left in between. The CDR3: CASSRTLNTEAFF. In DNA, the CDR3 is TGTGCCAGCAGTAGGACCCTTAACACTGAAGCTTTCTTT.

This chain connects TRBV11-2 to TRBJ1-2; 8 bases agree with TRBD1. This CDR3 has 14 amino acids. Germline V gene lookup returns CDR1 SGHAT and CDR2 FQNNGV. V trimming: 4 bases; J trimming: 1 base; junction bases outside the gene matches: 2. The CDR3 spells CASSSGQVNYGYTF. CDR3 nucleotide sequence: TGTGCCAGCAGCTCGGGACAGGTTAACTATGGCTACACCTTC.

The chain carries TRBV9 and TRBJ1-3; perhaps TRBD1 as D (5 bases). The V end lost 0 bases, the J end lost 0 bases, and 10 bases lay between the germline ends. This CDR3 has 16 residues. From germline, CDR1 is SGDLS and CDR2 YYNGEE. The CDR3 is CASSVGEGVSGNTIYF. The CDR3 nucleotides are TGTGCCAGCAGCGTAGGCGAAGGGGTCTCTGGAAACACCATATATTTT.